This TCR beta chain was sequenced during a study of T cells after yellow fever vaccination. The overall study: Some fractions had low cell numbers, and these were prepared with SMART-Seq v4 Ultra Low Input.

Findings of the study overall: The booster saw the reappearance of most primary-vaccination clones (approximately 96% CD4, almost 90% CD8). A weaker secondary response peaked on day 5, the primary on day 15.

TCRdb processed the 5' RACE reads anew with MiXCR; each CDR3 protein has one entry. The data hold a few hundred thousand distinct CDR3 sequences, with 3% to 4.5% observed a single time. J lost 5 bases, V lost 6 bases, and 6 bases had no gene match. CDR3 size: 14 residues. Germline V gene lookup returns CDR1 DFQATT and CDR2 SNEGSKA (reference sequence). In its sample, this clonotype was seen many times. Its target is not known. This clonotype was obtained from a man aged 18 to 30 who received the YFV17D yellow fever vaccine. This chain joins TRBV20-1 and TRBJ1-4; TRBD1 aligns across 10 bases. The starting material was PBMCs, obtained 5 days after the yellow fever booster vaccination. CDR3 sequence reads: CSAESTGGNEKLFF. The CDR3 nucleotides are TGCAGTGCGGAGTCGACAGGGGGCAATGAAAAACTGTTTTTT.